This entry lists 24 T cell receptor beta chains sequenced from one sample in a study of shared clonotypes between healthy human individuals. The method was immunoSEQ multiplex PCR; TCRdb's version includes in-frame clones alone and lacks a portion of them. Of approximately 320,000 clones listed, under 80% are singletons. The sequenced sample consisted of memory CD4+ T cells sorted from blood. Subset reported: CD45RA-negative fraction. These receptors all come from a man aged 25-40 years in good health.

This chain links TRBV5-4 with TRBJ2-3; 9 bases line up with TRBD1. CDR3 length: 16 amino acids. CDR1 and CDR2 (germline): SGHNT, YYREEE (reference sequence). J was trimmed by 1 base and V by 4 bases; bases with no gene match: 7. The CDR3 sequence: CASSVGTGFGTDTQYF. CDR3 DNA sequence: TGTGCCAGCAGCGTTGGGACAGGGTTCGGCACAGATACGCAGTATTTT. The full variable domain, completed using reference TRBV5-4 and TRBJ2-3, is ETGVTQSPTHLIKTRGQQVTLRCSSQSGHNTVSWYQQALGQGPQFIFQYYREEENGRGNFPPRFSGLQFPNYSSELNVNALELDDSALYLCASSVGTGFGTDTQYFGPGTRLTVL.

The rearrangement uses TRBV7-8 and TRBJ2-7, with TRBD1 identical over 10 bases. This CDR3 contains 15 residues. Trimming cost V 6 bases and J 2 bases; bases outside gene matches: 7. Germline CDR1 and CDR2: SGHVS and FQNEAQ. The DNA for the CDR3 is TGTGCCAGCAGTTCCGACAGGGGGCAAGCCTACGAGCAGTACTTC. Its translation is CASSSDRGQAYEQYF.

In the case of this clone: At one end, the junction sequence differs from germline, possibly due to a read error. The chain has TRBV30 and TRBJ2-3; TRBD2 might be the D (6 bases). From germline, CDR1 is GTSNPN and CDR2 SVGIG (reference sequence). This CDR3 region has 13 residues. CDR3 DNA: TGTGCCTGGACCGGGAGTAGCAGAGATACGCAGTATTTT. Translating gives CAWTGSSRDTQYF.

The J gene is TRBJ2-1, the V gene TRBV6-5; TRBD2 might be the D (5 bases). The CDR3 is 15 residues long. Per germline, CDR1 MNHEY and CDR2 SVGAGI. V gave up 6 bases and J gave up 0 bases, with 12 bases separating them. CDR3 DNA sequence: TGTGCCAGCAGGCCGAGCGGTAGCTCCTACAATGAGCAGTTCTTC. Translated: CASRPSGSSYNEQFF.

This clone was recorded once. Other DNA sequences from this sample encode an identical CDR3 as well. The rearrangement joins TRBV11-3 to TRBJ2-1; 10 nucleotides line up with TRBD2. This CDR3 contains 15 residues. V shed 2 bases and J 5 bases; nucleotides not matched to a gene: 3. Germline CDR1 SGHNT, CDR2 YENEEA. The CDR3, as DNA: TGTGCCAGCAGCTTAAGCGGGAGGGCTGACAATGAGCAGTTCTTC. It specifies CASSLSGRADNEQFF.

The chain combines TRBV9 with TRBJ1-5; TRBD1 aligns across 10 bases. The germline CDR1 and CDR2 sequences are SGDLS and YYNGEE. The CDR3 covers 15 residues. Trimming cost V 0 bases and J 9 bases; bases outside gene matches: 6. CDR3 sequence: CASSVDPGQGLPQHF. The CDR3 region has the DNA TGTGCCAGCAGCGTAGACCCGGGACAGGGGCTGCCCCAGCATTTT.

The rearrangement joins TRBV29-1 to TRBJ2-1; 8 bases are shared with TRBD2. The J segment lost 1 base and the V segment lost 7 bases, leaving 9 bases of the junction unmatched. The V gene's germline CDR1 is SQVTM and CDR2 ANQGSEA. This CDR3 is built from 15 residues. CDR3 nucleotides: TGCAGCGCACTTGGGTTAGCGGGATCCTACAATGAGCAGTTCTTC. It encodes CSALGLAGSYNEQFF.

This clone was seen a handful of times. The chain couples TRBV15 to TRBJ2-1; D call uncertain. The CDR3 runs 17 residues. Trimming took off 3 bases at V and 3 bases at J, with 18 bases between the two ends. CDR1 and CDR2 (germline): LNHNV, YYDKDF (reference sequence). The CDR3 DNA sequence: TGTGCCACCAGCAGTGCCCACGGACGCCGCGTCTACAATGAGCAGTTCTTC. Translation: CATSSAHGRRVYNEQFF.

V is TRBV27 and J is TRBJ2-7; the match to TRBD1 covers 8 bases. Germline CDR1 is MNHEY and CDR2 is SMNVEV (reference sequence). The CDR3 contains 15 residues. V dropped 5 bases and J dropped 2; count of bases not matched to a gene: 8. CDR3 bases: TGTGCCAGCAGTCCCCGGGACAGGCCTACCTACGAGCAGTACTTC. Translating it yields CASSPRDRPTYEQYF.

The rearrangement joins TRBV6-1 to TRBJ2-7; TRBD1 might be the D (6 bases). The CDR3 totals 15 residues. Trimming left V 1 base short and J 7 bases short, with 17 bases between. The germline gives CDR1 MNHNS, CDR2 SASEGT. In nucleotides, the CDR3 is TGTGCCAGCAGTGAAGGAGGGACATCCTTCTGGGAGCAGTACTTC. This encodes CASSEGGTSFWEQYF.

The DNA of the CDR3 is TGTGCCAGCAGCTTGGGGTTTTACGAGCAGTACTTC. Its protein product is CASSLGFYEQYF. The gene calls are TRBV7-9 and TRBJ2-7; D call uncertain. The germline CDR1 and CDR2 sequences are SEHNR and FQNEAQ (reference sequence). V lost 3 bases to trimming and J lost 4 bases, with 7 bases between them. This CDR3 contains 12 residues. Filled out from reference TRBV7-9 and TRBJ2-7, the complete variable domain reads DTGVSQNPRHKITKRGQNVTFRCDPISEHNRLYWYRQTLGQGPEFLTYFQNEAQLEKSRLLSDRFSAERPKGSFSTLEIQRTEQGDSAMYLCASSLGFYEQYFGPGTRLTVT.

This clone appeared a few times. CDR3 bases: TGTGCCAGTATCGGCAGGGCGTATGGGAACACTGAAGCTTTCTTT. Amino acids: CASIGRAYGNTEAFF. The chain joins TRBV19 to TRBJ1-1; weak D call: TRBD1 (5 bases). The CDR3 is 15 amino acids. Germline values: CDR1 LNHDA, CDR2 SQIVND (reference sequence). V dropped 7 bases and J dropped 1 base, with 16 bases sitting between them.

J is TRBJ2-7 and V is TRBV9; D may be TRBD1 (6 bases). V lost 4 bases and J 0 bases, leaving 11 bases between the germline ends. This CDR3 has 14 residues. CDR1 is SGDLS and CDR2 is YYNGEE in the germline V gene. CDR3 coding DNA: TGTGCCAGCAGCTATGGACAGTCCTCCTACGAGCAGTACTTC. Encoded protein: CASSYGQSSYEQYF.

This clone was seen only once. The J gene is TRBJ1-4, the V gene TRBV7-2; tentatively, D is TRBD1 (5 bases). Germline V gene data show CDR1 as SGHTA and CDR2 as FQGNSA. The CDR3 sequence is 16 residues long. The V gene lost 5 bases and the J gene lost 9 bases, with 22 bases spanning the gap. The CDR3 DNA is TGTGCCAGCAGCGAGACTAGGACACGGAATTTGAAAAAACTGTTTTTT. This gives the protein CASSETRTRNLKKLFF.

This clone was picked up a small number of times. Other nucleotide sequences in the sample specify the same CDR3. The J gene is TRBJ2-3, the V gene TRBV5-1, with TRBD2 as a possible D gene (6 bases). The length of the CDR3 is 15 residues. The V gene's germline CDR1 is SGHRS and CDR2 YFSETQ. Trimming removed 1 base at V and 1 base at J, with 10 bases between. The CDR3 is CASSLRGMGTDTQYF. The CDR3 coding sequence is TGCGCCAGCAGCTTGCGCGGGATGGGCACAGATACGCAGTATTTT.

The chain employs TRBV6-4 and TRBJ1-5; D call uncertain. This CDR3 is built from 13 residues. CDR1 is MRHNA, CDR2 SNTAGT, per germline. V was pared by 0 bases and J by 6 bases, with 6 bases between. Here the CDR3 DNA reads TGTGCCAGCAGTGACTCGGACGGTCAGCCCCAGCATTTT. Translation gives CASSDSDGQPQHF.

This clone has ten or more counts. This chain uses TRBV2 with TRBJ1-2; possibly TRBD1 for D (6 bases). This CDR3 comprises 13 residues. Germline values: CDR1 SNHLY, CDR2 FYNNEI. Trimming removed 6 bases from V and 7 bases from J, with 15 bases in between. CDR3 residues: CASSDTSDSGYTF. CDR3 DNA sequence: TGTGCCAGCAGCGATACATCGGACAGTGGCTACACCTTC.

V and J are TRBV28 and TRBJ1-3; 8 nucleotides line up with TRBD1. The CDR3 is 14 amino acids. Germline V gives CDR1 MDHEN, CDR2 SYDVKM. The trim removed 8 bases at V and 6 bases at J, leaving 9 bases unmatched. The CDR3: CASGLRGRENTIYF. The DNA of the CDR3 is TGTGCCAGCGGCCTCAGGGGGCGCGAAAACACCATATATTTT.

This clone occurred a few times. The rearrangement joins TRBV6-5 to TRBJ1-6, with unresolved D. Per the germline V gene, CDR1 is MNHEY and CDR2 is SVGAGI. The V and J ends lost 5 bases and 7 bases respectively, with 15 bases between them. The length of the CDR3 is 15 residues. The CDR3 is CASSLAGKENSPLHF. In nucleotides, the CDR3 is TGTGCCAGCAGTCTCGCGGGAAAGGAAAATTCACCCCTCCACTTT.

The genes are TRBV29-1 and TRBJ1-4; D is possibly TRBD1 (6 bases). Trimming cost V 5 bases and J 7 bases, with 14 bases left between them. This CDR3 region has 13 residues. The germline gives CDR1 SQVTM, CDR2 ANQGSEA. The CDR3 region has the DNA TGCAGCGTTCCCCTTTGGACAGTTGAAAAACTGTTTTTT. The encoded protein is CSVPLWTVEKLFF.

The chain uses TRBV7-2 and TRBJ2-7; D remains unclear. The germline V gene encodes CDR1 SGHTA and CDR2 FQGNSA. V lost 1 base, J lost 7 bases, and 17 bases lay in between. This CDR3 has 15 amino acids. In nucleotides, the CDR3 is TGTGCCAGCAGCTTAGGAAGTAGGGCCCCTCAGGAGCAGTACTTC. The encoded protein is CASSLGSRAPQEQYF.

The chain carries TRBV5-1 and TRBJ2-2; 9 bases map to TRBD1. The CDR3 is 17 residues long. Trimming took 2 bases from V and 2 from J; bases not matched to a gene: 7. Germline V gives CDR1 SGHRS, CDR2 YFSETQ. The DNA for the CDR3 is TGCGCCAGCAGCTTTCCGGGACAGGGATTTAACACCGGGGAGCTGTTTTTT. This translates into CASSFPGQGFNTGELFF.

Points on this clone: The sample has other DNA sequences that encode this CDR3 too. The chain employs TRBV18 and TRBJ2-7; D not resolved. The CDR3 has 12 residues. Germline CDR1 KGHSH, CDR2 LQKENI. V was pared by 3 bases and J by 1 base, with 4 bases between. DNA for the CDR3: TGTGCCAGCTCACCGGAGTCCTACGAGCAGTACTTC. Protein: CASSPESYEQYF.

A few counts support this clone. The rearrangement joins TRBV6-1 to TRBJ1-1; a weak D match, TRBD1 (5 bases). V lost 1 base to trimming and J lost 6 bases, with 18 bases between them. The CDR3 consists of 16 residues. CDR1 and CDR2 (germline): MNHNS, SASEGT. CDR3 sequence (DNA): TGTGCCAGCAGTGAAGAAACAGGACGGTTATCTTCTGAAGCTTTCTTT. Its translation: CASSEETGRLSSEAFF.